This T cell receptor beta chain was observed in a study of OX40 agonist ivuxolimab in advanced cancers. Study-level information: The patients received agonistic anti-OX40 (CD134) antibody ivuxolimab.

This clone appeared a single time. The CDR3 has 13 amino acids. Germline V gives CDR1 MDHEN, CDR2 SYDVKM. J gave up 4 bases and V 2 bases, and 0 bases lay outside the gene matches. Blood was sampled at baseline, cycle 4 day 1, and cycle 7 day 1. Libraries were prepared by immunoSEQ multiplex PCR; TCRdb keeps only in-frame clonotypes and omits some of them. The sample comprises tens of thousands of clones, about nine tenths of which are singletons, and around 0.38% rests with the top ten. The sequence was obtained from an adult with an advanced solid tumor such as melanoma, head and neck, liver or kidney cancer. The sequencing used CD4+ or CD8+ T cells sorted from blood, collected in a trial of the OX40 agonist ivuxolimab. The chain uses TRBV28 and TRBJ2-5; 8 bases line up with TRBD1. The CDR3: CASSLTGGETQYF. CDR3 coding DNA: TGTGCCAGCAGTTTAACAGGGGGAGAGACCCAGTACTTC.